Presented here are 21 T cell receptor beta chains from one specimen sequenced in a study of OX40 agonist ivuxolimab in advanced cancers. Generated by immunoSEQ multiplex PCR, the TCRdb table keeps only in-frame clones and is missing some. Of about 81,000 clones in the sample, about 88% were seen once. Sequenced here: CD4+ or CD8+ T cells sorted from blood, sampled in a trial of the OX40 agonist ivuxolimab. These TCRs come from an adult with an advanced solid tumor such as melanoma, head and neck, liver or kidney cancer.

This chain uses TRBV27 with TRBJ2-4; the D gene is possibly TRBD2 (6 bases). Trimming removed 2 bases at V and 1 base at J, with 15 bases between. The V gene's germline CDR1 is MNHEY and CDR2 SMNVEV (reference sequence). This CDR3 is built from 17 residues. As DNA, the CDR3 is TGTGCCAGCAGTTTAACTAGCTGGACTTCGGCCAAAAACATTCAGTACTTC. It specifies CASSLTSWTSAKNIQYF.

The chain uses TRBV4-2 and TRBJ2-5; 10 nucleotides match TRBD1. V was pared by 0 bases and J by 5 bases, with 3 bases of the junction left unmatched. The CDR3 is 15 residues long. Per the germline V gene, CDR1 is LGHNA and CDR2 is YNFKEQ. The CDR3 region is CASSQEDRGLETQYF. The DNA of the CDR3 is TGTGCCAGCAGCCAAGAAGACAGGGGGCTGGAGACCCAGTACTTC.

The chain couples TRBV25-1 to TRBJ2-3; no clear D gene. CDR3 length equals 11 residues. CDR1 and CDR2 from the germline V gene are MGHDK and SYGVNS. V was pared by 0 bases and J by 6 bases, with 1 base between. The CDR3 DNA is TGTGCCAGCAGTGAATATGATACGCAGTATTTT. Amino acids: CASSEYDTQYF.

The chain is built from TRBV5-1 and TRBJ2-1; D may match TRBD1 or TRBD2 (6 bases each). The CDR3 is 15 residues long. V lost 2 bases, J lost 2 bases, and 11 bases lay in between. Looked up from germline, CDR1 is SGHRS and CDR2 is YFSETQ. The CDR3 region is CASSFRGPPYNEQFF. The CDR3 coding sequence is TGCGCCAGCAGCTTCCGGGGGCCACCCTACAATGAGCAGTTCTTC.

V usage is TRBV19 and J usage is TRBJ2-2; 9 nucleotides agree with TRBD2. This CDR3 has 19 residues. The germline V gene has CDR1 LNHDA and CDR2 SQIVND (reference sequence). J lost 4 bases, V lost 3 bases, and 15 bases had no gene match. The CDR3 is CASSIRREGLLRGTGELFF. CDR3 DNA sequence: TGTGCCAGTAGTATTCGGCGGGAGGGGCTTTTAAGGGGCACCGGGGAGCTGTTTTTT.

J is TRBJ2-2 and V is TRBV7-2; TRBD1 matches at 9 bases. Unmatched junction bases numbered 5, after V lost 5 bases and J lost 7 bases. The length of the CDR3 is 14 residues. Germline CDR1 is SGHTA and CDR2 is FQGNSA. CDR3 protein: CASSEQGAVGELFF. In nucleotides, the CDR3 is TGTGCCAGCAGCGAACAGGGGGCGGTCGGGGAGCTGTTTTTT.

This clone was counted once. The V gene is TRBV7-3, the J gene TRBJ2-2; TRBD2 is a possible D gene (6 bases). CDR1 SGHTA and CDR2 FQGTGA come from the germline V gene. The CDR3 sequence is 15 residues long. Deletions cut 2 bases from V and 5 bases from J, with 12 bases between. CDR3 loop: CASSLGSRETGELFF. CDR3 bases: TGTGCCAGCAGCTTAGGGTCACGGGAGACCGGGGAGCTGTTTTTT.

V gene TRBV18 combines with J gene TRBJ1-6, with D unresolved. Germline lookup yields CDR1 KGHSH and CDR2 LQKENI. Trimming stripped 5 bases from V and 5 bases from J, with 7 bases between. The CDR3 has 13 amino acids. CDR3: CASSGSDNSPLHF. The DNA for the CDR3 is TGTGCCAGCTCAGGCTCTGATAATTCACCCCTCCACTTT.

CDR3 sequence (DNA): TGTGCCAGCAGTGCCGGACAGGGCTCGTATGGCTACACCTTC. It codes for CASSAGQGSYGYTF. J is TRBJ1-2 and V is TRBV6-4; TRBD1 matches at 8 bases. Per the germline V gene, CDR1 is MRHNA and CDR2 is SNTAGT. This CDR3 spans 14 amino acids. The V and J ends lost 4 bases and 5 bases, in that order; junction bases with no gene match: 6.

The chain carries TRBV28 and TRBJ2-7, with 10 nucleotides matching TRBD2. Germline V gene data show CDR1 as MDHEN and CDR2 as SYDVKM. The trim removed 4 bases at V and 3 bases at J, leaving 6 bases unmatched. The CDR3 runs to 15 residues. CDR3 sequence reads: CASSSLGTSDYEQYF. The CDR3 DNA reads TGTGCCAGCAGTTCCCTCGGGACTAGCGACTACGAGCAGTACTTC.

The rearrangement uses TRBV6-6 and TRBJ1-2; D remains unclear. From germline, CDR1 is MNHNY and CDR2 SVGAGI (reference sequence). CDR3 length: 15 amino acids. The germline V and J ends were trimmed by 2 bases and 2 bases, with 12 bases remaining between them. CDR3 DNA sequence: TGTGCCAGCAGTTACATCGAGCGGGGAAACTATGGCTACACCTTC. Its protein is CASSYIERGNYGYTF.

There are a few counts of this clone. The V and J genes are TRBV28 and TRBJ1-1; D is uncertain. CDR1 MDHEN and CDR2 SYDVKM come from the germline V gene. CDR3 length: 14 residues. The V end lost 5 bases, the J end lost 5 bases, and 15 bases lay between the germline ends. For the CDR3, the DNA is TGTGCCAGCAGTGCGCGAAGGCGGGGAACTGAAGCTTTCTTT. Residues: CASSARRRGTEAFF.

V is TRBV20-1 and J is TRBJ2-7, with a weak D call TRBD2 (5 bases). Per germline, CDR1 DFQATT and CDR2 SNEGSKA (reference sequence). The CDR3 is 9 amino acids. Trimming took off 7 bases at V and 5 bases at J, with 6 bases between the two ends. The CDR3 here is CSDGDEQYF. In nucleotides, the CDR3 is TGCAGTGACGGGGACGAGCAGTACTTC.

The chain joins TRBV28 to TRBJ1-2; 9 nucleotides line up with TRBD1. Germline V gene lookup returns CDR1 MDHEN and CDR2 SYDVKM. The CDR3 consists of 16 residues. V lost 4 bases and J lost 4; bases outside the gene matches: 10. The CDR3 protein is CASSYNRDRVSYGYTF. The CDR3 bases are TGTGCCAGCAGTTACAACCGGGACAGGGTTTCCTATGGCTACACCTTC.

CDR3 in amino acids: CASSIWDTSSVTPEQYF. For the CDR3, the DNA is TGTGCCAGTAGTATCTGGGACACTTCATCCGTAACGCCAGAGCAGTACTTC. This rearrangement joins TRBV19 to TRBJ2-5; TRBD1 might be the D (6 bases). V was pared by 3 bases and J by 11 bases, with 28 bases between. Germline V gives CDR1 LNHDA, CDR2 SQIVND (reference sequence). This CDR3 has 17 residues.

The chain is built from TRBV6-5 and TRBJ1-4; D is perhaps TRBD1 (6 bases). CDR3 length equals 14 residues. Germline loops: CDR1 MNHEY, CDR2 SVGAGI. V lost 9 bases and J 6 bases, leaving 17 bases between the germline ends. Here the CDR3 DNA reads TGTGCCAGTCAAAAAGAGGCAGGGGATGAAAAACTGTTTTTT. Amino acids: CASQKEAGDEKLFF.

V usage is TRBV5-6 and J usage is TRBJ1-1; D is uncertain. The CDR3 loop spans 16 amino acids. Trimming pared 0 bases from V and 0 bases from J, leaving 12 bases between. CDR1 SGHDT and CDR2 YYEEEE come from the germline V gene. The CDR3 DNA follows: TGTGCCAGCAGCTTGGCAGGACGGAGTTTGAACACTGAAGCTTTCTTT. Residues: CASSLAGRSLNTEAFF.

This clone was counted between two and nine times. The V gene is TRBV6-5, the J gene TRBJ2-7; TRBD1 matches 7 bases. The V gene end was trimmed by 6 bases and the J gene end by 11 bases; junction bases not matched to a gene: 10. The CDR3 spans 12 residues. Germline V gene data show CDR1 as MNHEY and CDR2 as SVGAGI. CDR3 sequence reads: CASRYRTGQEYV. In DNA, the CDR3 is TGTGCCAGCAGGTATCGTACCGGACAGGAGTACGTC.

The CDR3 DNA follows: TGTGCCTGTTCGAACACCGGGGAGCTGTTTTTT. Amino acids: CACSNTGELFF. This chain links TRBV7-9 with TRBJ2-2; D not resolved. Germline V gives CDR1 SEHNR, CDR2 FQNEAQ (reference sequence). This CDR3 is 11 amino acids long. Trimming removed 11 bases at V and 0 bases at J, with 4 bases between.

This clone was counted only a few times. The chain has TRBV4-2 and TRBJ2-5, with TRBD2 as a possible D gene (6 bases). CDR1 and CDR2 from the germline V gene are LGHNA and YNFKEQ. The CDR3 extends over 15 amino acids. V gave up 4 bases and J gave up 5 bases, with 17 bases separating them. This CDR3 is CASSPLTGAWETQYF. In DNA, the CDR3 is TGTGCCAGCAGCCCCCTAACGGGAGCTTGGGAGACCCAGTACTTC.

The CDR3, as DNA: TGTGCCAGCAGGATGAGCGGGGTTAGCACAGATACGCAGTATTTT. Its protein product is CASRMSGVSTDTQYF. This rearrangement joins TRBV6-5 to TRBJ2-3; 7 bases fit TRBD2. The CDR3 consists of 15 residues. Per germline, CDR1 MNHEY and CDR2 SVGAGI. V shed 6 bases and J 0 bases; nucleotides not matched to a gene: 6.